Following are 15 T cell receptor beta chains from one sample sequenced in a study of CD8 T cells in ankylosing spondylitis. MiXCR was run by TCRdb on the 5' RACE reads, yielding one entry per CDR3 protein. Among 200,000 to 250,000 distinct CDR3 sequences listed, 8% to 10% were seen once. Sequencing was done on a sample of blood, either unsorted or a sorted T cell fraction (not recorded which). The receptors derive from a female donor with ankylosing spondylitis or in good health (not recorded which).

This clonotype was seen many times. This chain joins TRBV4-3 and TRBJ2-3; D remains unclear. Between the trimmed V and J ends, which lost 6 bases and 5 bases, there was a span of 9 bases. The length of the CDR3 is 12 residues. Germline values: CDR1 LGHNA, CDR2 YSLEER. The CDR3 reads CASSLGKDTQYF. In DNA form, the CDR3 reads TGCGCCAGCAGTCTAGGGAAAGATACGCAGTATTTT.

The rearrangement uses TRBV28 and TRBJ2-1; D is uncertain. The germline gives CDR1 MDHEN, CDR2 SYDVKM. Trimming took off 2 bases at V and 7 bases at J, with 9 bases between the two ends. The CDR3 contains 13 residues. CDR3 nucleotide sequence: TGTGCCAGCAGTTTAAGGGTGCCGAATGAGCAGTTCTTC. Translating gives CASSLRVPNEQFF.

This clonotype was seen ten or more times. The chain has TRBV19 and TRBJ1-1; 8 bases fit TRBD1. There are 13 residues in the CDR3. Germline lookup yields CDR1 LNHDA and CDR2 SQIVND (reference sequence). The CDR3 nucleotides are TGTGCGAGCTGGGCGACAGGGGACACTGAAGCTTTCTTT. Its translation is CASWATGDTEAFF. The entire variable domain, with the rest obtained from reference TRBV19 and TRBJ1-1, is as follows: DGGITQSPKYLFRKEGQNVTLSCEQNLNHDAMYWYRQDPGQGLRLIYYSQIVNDFQKGDIAEGYSVSREKKESFPLTVTSAQKNPTAFYLCASWATGDTEAFFGQGTRLTVV.

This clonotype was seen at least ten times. DNA for the CDR3: TGTGCCAGCAGCCAAATAGCGGGAGGCACAGATACGCAGTATTTT. As protein: CASSQIAGGTDTQYF. This chain links TRBV14 with TRBJ2-3, with TRBD2 matching 9 bases. The length of the CDR3 is 15 residues. V gave up 2 bases and J gave up 1 base; unmatched junction bases: 1. Germline CDR1 and CDR2: SGHDN and FVKESK.

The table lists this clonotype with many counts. CDR3 region: CSGARGTDTQYF. In DNA form, the CDR3 reads TGCAGCGGCGCCAGGGGCACAGATACGCAGTATTTT. The V and J genes are TRBV29-1 and TRBJ2-3, with D possibly TRBD1 on 5 matching bases. The CDR3 length is 12 residues. Deletions cut 7 bases from V and 1 base from J, with 9 bases between. CDR1 is SQVTM, CDR2 ANQGSEA, per germline.

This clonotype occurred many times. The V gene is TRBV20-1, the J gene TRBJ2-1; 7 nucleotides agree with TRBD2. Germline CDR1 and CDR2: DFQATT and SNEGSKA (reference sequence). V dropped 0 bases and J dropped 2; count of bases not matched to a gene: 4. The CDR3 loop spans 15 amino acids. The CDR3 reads CSARDPGLAYNEQFF. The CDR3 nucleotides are TGCAGTGCTAGAGATCCCGGACTAGCCTACAATGAGCAGTTCTTC.

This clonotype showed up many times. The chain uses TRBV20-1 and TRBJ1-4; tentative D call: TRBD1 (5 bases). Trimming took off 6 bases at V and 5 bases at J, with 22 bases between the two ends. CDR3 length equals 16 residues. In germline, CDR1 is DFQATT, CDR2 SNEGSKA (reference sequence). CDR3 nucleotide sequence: TGCAGTGCGAGTAAACCAACAGGAGGGGTAAATGAAAAACTGTTTTTT. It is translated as CSASKPTGGVNEKLFF.

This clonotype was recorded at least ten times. The chain's CDR3 is CASSERGAHEQYF. The CDR3 DNA is TGTGCCAGCAGTGAGCGGGGCGCCCACGAGCAGTACTTC. The rearrangement uses TRBV2 and TRBJ2-7; D is possibly TRBD2 (6 bases). Germline V gene lookup returns CDR1 SNHLY and CDR2 FYNNEI. CDR3 length: 13 residues. V lost 3 bases and J 5 bases, leaving 11 bases between the germline ends.

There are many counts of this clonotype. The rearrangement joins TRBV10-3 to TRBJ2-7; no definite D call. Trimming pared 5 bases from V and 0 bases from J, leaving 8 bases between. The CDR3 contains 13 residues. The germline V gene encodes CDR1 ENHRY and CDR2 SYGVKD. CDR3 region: CAISFGPSYEQYF. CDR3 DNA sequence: TGTGCCATCAGTTTTGGACCCTCCTACGAGCAGTACTTC.

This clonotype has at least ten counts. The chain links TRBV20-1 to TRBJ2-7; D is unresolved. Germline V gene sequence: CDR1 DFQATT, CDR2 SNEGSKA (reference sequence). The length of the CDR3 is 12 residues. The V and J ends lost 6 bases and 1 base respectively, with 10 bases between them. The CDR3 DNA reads TGCAGTGCGGCGTACCTTTCCTACGAGCAGTACTTC. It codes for CSAAYLSYEQYF.

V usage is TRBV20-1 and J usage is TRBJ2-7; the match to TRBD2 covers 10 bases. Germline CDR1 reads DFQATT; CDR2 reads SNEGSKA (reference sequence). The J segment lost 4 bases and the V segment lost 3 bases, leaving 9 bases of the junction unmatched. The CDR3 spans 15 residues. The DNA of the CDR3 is TGCAGTGCTAGGACTGCCGGGACTAGCGAATACGAGCAGTACTTC. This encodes CSARTAGTSEYEQYF.

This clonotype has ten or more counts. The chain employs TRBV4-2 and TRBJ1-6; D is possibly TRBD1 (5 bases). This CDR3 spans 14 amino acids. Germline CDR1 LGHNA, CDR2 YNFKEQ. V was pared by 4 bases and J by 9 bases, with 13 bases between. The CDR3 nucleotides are TGTGCCAGCAGCCCCGGGGACCTTGGTTCACCCCTCCACTTT. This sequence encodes CASSPGDLGSPLHF.

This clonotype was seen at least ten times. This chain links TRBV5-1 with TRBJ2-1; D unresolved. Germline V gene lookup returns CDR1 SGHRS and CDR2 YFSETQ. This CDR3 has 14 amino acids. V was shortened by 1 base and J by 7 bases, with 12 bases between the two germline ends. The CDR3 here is CASSLTPNRNEQFF. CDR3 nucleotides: TGCGCCAGCAGCTTGACTCCGAACAGAAATGAGCAGTTCTTC.

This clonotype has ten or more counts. The CDR3 reads CASSPRTAGLADNEQFF. The CDR3 bases are TGTGCCAGCAGTCCCCGAACTGCTGGACTAGCCGACAATGAGCAGTTCTTC. This chain uses TRBV6-2 or TRBV6-3 with TRBJ2-1; 8 nucleotides line up with TRBD2. Germline trimming cut 5 bases from V and 5 bases from J; bases unmatched to any gene: 14. This CDR3 is built from 17 residues. Germline-derived CDR1 and CDR2 are MNHEY and SVGEGT.

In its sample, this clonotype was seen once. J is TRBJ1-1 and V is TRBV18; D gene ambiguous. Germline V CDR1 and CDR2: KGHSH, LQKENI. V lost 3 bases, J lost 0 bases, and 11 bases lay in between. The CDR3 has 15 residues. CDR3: CASSPAVGLNTEAFF. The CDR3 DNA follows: TGTGCCAGCTCACCGGCGGTAGGGTTGAACACTGAAGCTTTCTTT.